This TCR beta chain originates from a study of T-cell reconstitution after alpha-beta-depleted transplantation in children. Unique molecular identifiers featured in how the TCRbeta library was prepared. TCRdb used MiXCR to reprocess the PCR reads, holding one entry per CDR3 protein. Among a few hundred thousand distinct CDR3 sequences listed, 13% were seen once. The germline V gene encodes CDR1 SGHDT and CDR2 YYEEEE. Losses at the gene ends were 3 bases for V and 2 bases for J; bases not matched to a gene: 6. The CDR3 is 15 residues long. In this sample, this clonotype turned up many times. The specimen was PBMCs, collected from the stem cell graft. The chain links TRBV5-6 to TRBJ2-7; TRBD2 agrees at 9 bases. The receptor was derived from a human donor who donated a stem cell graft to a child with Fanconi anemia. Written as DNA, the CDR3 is TGTGCCAGCAGCTCCCTCAGCGGGGGGACCTACGAGCAGTACGTC. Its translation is CASSSLSGGTYEQYV.